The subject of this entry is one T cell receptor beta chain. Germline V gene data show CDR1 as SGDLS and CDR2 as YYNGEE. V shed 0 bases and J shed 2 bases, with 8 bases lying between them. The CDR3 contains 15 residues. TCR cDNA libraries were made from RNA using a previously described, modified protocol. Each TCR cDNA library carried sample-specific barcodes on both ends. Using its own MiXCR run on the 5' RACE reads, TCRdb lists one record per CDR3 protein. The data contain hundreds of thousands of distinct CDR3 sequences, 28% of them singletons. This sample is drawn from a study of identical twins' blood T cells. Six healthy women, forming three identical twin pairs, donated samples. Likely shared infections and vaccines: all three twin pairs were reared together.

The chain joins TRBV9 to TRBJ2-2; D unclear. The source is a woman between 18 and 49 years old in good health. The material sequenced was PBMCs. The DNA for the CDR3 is TGTGCCAGCAGCGTAGGATCTGCCAACACCGGGGAGCTGTTTTTT. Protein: CASSVGSANTGELFF.